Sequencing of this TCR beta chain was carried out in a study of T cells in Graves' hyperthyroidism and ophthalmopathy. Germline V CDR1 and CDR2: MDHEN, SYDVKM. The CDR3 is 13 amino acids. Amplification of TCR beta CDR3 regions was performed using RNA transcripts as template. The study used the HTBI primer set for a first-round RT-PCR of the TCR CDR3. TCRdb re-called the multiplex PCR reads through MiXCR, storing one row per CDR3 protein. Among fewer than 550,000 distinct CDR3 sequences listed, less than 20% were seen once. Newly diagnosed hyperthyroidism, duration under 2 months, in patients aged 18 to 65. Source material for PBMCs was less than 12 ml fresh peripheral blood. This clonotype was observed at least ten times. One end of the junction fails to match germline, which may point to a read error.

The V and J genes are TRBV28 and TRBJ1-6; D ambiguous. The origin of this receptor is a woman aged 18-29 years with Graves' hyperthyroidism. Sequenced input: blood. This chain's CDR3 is CASSLWPLGEQYF. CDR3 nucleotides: TGTGCCAGCAGTTTATGGCCCTTGGGCGAGCAGTACTTT.